The 6 T cell receptor beta chains below were found in one sample sequenced in a study of T cell responses to AZD1222 COVID-19 vaccine. TCRdb keeps only in-frame clones here, not all; method: immunoSEQ multiplex PCR. The sample consists of 190,000 or so clones, 88% of them appearing once. The specimen comprised peripheral blood, sampled 28 days after the second AZD1222 dose. These receptors came from an adult who received the AZD1222 COVID-19 vaccine.

The chain combines TRBV4-2 with TRBJ2-7; TRBD1 matches at 8 bases. The CDR3 loop spans 15 amino acids. Trimming removed 1 base from V and 0 bases from J; junction bases left unmatched: 2. Germline V lookup: CDR1 LGHNA, CDR2 YNFKEQ. DNA of the CDR3: TGTGCCAGCAGCCAAGGGACAGGGAGCTCCTACGAGCAGTACTTC. This translates into CASSQGTGSSYEQYF.

This chain links TRBV18 with TRBJ2-2; possibly TRBD1 or TRBD2 for D (5 bases each). This CDR3 comprises 15 residues. V lost 4 bases to trimming and J lost 6 bases, with 15 bases between them. CDR1 KGHSH and CDR2 LQKENI come from the germline V gene. CDR3 DNA sequence: TGTGCCAGCTCACTACGGGACGGAGACCCCGGGGAGCTGTTTTTT. Translating it yields CASSLRDGDPGELFF.

This chain joins TRBV18 and TRBJ2-2; 13 bases align to TRBD2. The CDR3 totals 18 residues. Unmatched junction bases numbered 12, after V lost 5 bases and J lost 6 bases. In germline, CDR1 is KGHSH, CDR2 LQKENI. This CDR3 is CASSRRTSGSSAAGELFF. The CDR3 nucleotides are TGTGCCAGCTCAAGGCGGACTAGCGGGAGTTCGGCGGCCGGGGAGCTGTTTTTT.

The chain couples TRBV6-2 or TRBV6-3 to TRBJ1-5; TRBD1 matches at 9 bases. This CDR3 region has 17 residues. V was clipped by 0 bases and J by 5 bases; unmatched bases: 8. Germline assignment: CDR1 MNHEY and CDR2 SVGEGT. This CDR3 reads CASSYSKTGGSYQPQHF. CDR3 DNA sequence: TGTGCCAGCAGTTACTCGAAGACAGGGGGAAGTTATCAGCCCCAGCATTTT.

This chain links TRBV13 with TRBJ2-2, with 9 bases aligning to TRBD2. The CDR3 covers 18 residues. The V segment lost 5 bases and the J segment 1 base; nucleotides outside the gene matches: 11. Germline lookup yields CDR1 PRHDT and CDR2 FYEKMQ (reference sequence). Here the CDR3 DNA reads TGTGCCAGCAGCGAATTACATAGACTAGCGGAGAACACCGGGGAGCTGTTTTTT. Amino acids: CASSELHRLAENTGELFF.

The chain recombines TRBV7-3 with TRBJ1-1, with D possibly being TRBD1 (6 bases). The V gene's germline CDR1 is SGHTA and CDR2 FQGTGA. Trimming cost V 1 base and J 5 bases, with 11 bases left between them. The length of the CDR3 is 14 residues. The CDR3 DNA is TGTGCCAGCAGCTTAAAACAGGGAGGTACTGAAGCTTTCTTT. Protein product: CASSLKQGGTEAFF.